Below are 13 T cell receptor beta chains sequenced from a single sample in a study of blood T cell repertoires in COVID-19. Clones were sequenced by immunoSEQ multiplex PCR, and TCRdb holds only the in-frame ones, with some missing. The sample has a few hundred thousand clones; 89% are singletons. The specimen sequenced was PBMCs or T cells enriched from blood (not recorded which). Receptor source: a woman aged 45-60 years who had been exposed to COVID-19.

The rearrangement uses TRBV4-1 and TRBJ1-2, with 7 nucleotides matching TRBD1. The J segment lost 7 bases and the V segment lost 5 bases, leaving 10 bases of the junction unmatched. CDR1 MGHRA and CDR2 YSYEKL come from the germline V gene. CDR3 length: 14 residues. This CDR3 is CASSLATGASGYTF. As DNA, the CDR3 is TGCGCCAGCAGCTTGGCCACAGGGGCCTCTGGCTACACCTTC.

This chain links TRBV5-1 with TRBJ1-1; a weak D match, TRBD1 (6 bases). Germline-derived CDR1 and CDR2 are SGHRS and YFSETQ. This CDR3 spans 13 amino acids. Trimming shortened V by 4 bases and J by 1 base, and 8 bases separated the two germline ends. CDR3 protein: CASSQGGNTEAFF. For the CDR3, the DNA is TGCGCCAGCAGCCAAGGGGGGAACACTGAAGCTTTCTTT. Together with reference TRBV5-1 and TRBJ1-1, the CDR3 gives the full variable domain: KAGVTQTPRYLIKTRGQQVTLSCSPISGHRSVSWYQQTPGQGLQFLFEYFSETQRNKGNFPGRFSGRQFSNSRSEMNVSTLELGDSALYLCASSQGGNTEAFFGQGTRLTVV.

The CDR3 DNA follows: TGTGCCAGCAGTGAATACGGGGGACCCCTACACAATGAGCAGTTCTTC. Translating it yields CASSEYGGPLHNEQFF. V is TRBV25-1 and J is TRBJ2-1, with a tentative D call TRBD2 (6 bases). Looked up from germline, CDR1 is MGHDK and CDR2 is SYGVNS. The CDR3 is 16 residues long. The V end was cut by 0 bases, the J end by 5 bases, with 14 bases between.

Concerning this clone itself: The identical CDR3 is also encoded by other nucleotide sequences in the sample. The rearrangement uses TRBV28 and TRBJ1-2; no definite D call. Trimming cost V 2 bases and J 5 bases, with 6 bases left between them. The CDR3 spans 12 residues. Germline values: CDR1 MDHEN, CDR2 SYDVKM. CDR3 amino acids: CASSLAGYGYTF. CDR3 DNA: TGTGCCAGCAGTTTAGCGGGATATGGCTACACCTTC.

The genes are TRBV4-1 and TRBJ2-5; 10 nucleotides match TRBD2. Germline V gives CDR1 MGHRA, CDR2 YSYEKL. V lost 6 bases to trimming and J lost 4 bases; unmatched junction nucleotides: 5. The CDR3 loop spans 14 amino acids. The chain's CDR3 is CASSGRLAGETQYF. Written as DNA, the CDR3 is TGCGCCAGCAGTGGTAGACTAGCGGGAGAGACCCAGTACTTC.

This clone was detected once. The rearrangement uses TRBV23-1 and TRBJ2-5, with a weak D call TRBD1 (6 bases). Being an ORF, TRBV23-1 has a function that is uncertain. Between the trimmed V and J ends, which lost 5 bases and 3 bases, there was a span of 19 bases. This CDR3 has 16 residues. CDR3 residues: CASSYRQAASKETQYF. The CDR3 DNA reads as TGCGCCAGCAGTTACAGACAGGCAGCGTCCAAAGAGACCCAGTACTTC.

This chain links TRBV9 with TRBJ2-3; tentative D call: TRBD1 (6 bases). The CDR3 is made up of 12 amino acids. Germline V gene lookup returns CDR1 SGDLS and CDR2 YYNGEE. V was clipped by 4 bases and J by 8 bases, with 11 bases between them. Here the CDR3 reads CASSNLRGTQYF. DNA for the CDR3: TGTGCCAGCAGCAACCTCAGGGGTACGCAGTATTTT.

The CDR3 here is CAISELQGPGNTIYF. For the CDR3, the DNA is TGTGCCATCAGTGAATTGCAGGGGCCTGGAAACACCATATATTTT. The chain employs TRBV10-3 and TRBJ1-3; D might be TRBD1 (6 bases). Germline V gene data show CDR1 as ENHRY and CDR2 as SYGVKD. The CDR3 has 15 amino acids. The V end was cut by 3 bases, the J end by 2 bases, with 11 bases between.

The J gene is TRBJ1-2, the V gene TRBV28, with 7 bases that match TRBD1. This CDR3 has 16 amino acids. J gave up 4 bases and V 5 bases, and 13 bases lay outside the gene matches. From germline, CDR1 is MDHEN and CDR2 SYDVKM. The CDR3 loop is CASSPPRQGKGYGYTF. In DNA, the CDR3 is TGTGCCAGCAGTCCCCCTCGACAGGGAAAGGGCTATGGCTACACCTTC.

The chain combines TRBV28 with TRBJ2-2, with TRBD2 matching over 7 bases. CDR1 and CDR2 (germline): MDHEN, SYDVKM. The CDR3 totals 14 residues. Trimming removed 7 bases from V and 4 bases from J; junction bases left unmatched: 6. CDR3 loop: CASIKTSRTGELFF. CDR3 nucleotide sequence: TGTGCCAGCATTAAGACTAGCCGCACCGGGGAGCTGTTTTTT. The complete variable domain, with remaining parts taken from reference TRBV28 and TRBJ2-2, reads DVKVTQSSRYLVKRTGEKVFLECVQDMDHENMFWYRQDPGLGLRLIYFSYDVKMKEKGDIPEGYSVSREKKERFSLILESASTNQTSMYLCASIKTSRTGELFFGEGSRLTVL.

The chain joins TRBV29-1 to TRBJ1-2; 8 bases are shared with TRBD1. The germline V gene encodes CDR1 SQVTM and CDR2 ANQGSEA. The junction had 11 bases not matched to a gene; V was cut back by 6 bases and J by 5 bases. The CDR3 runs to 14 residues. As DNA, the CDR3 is TGCAGCGTCGAGATGACGGACAGGGAGTATGGCTACACCTTC. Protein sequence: CSVEMTDREYGYTF.

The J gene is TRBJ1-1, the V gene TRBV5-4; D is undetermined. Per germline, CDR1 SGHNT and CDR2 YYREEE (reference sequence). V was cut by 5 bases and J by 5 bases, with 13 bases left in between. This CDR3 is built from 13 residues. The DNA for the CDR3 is TGTGCCAGCAGGACGGACTCATTAACTGAAGCTTTCTTT. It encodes CASRTDSLTEAFF.

CDR3 residues: CASSPWTGGIANTGELFF. As DNA, the CDR3 is TGTGCCAGCAGCCCCTGGACAGGGGGGATCGCGAACACCGGGGAGCTGTTTTTT. The chain has TRBV9 and TRBJ2-2, with 10 bases lining up with TRBD1. CDR1 and CDR2 from the germline V gene are SGDLS and YYNGEE. The junction had 9 bases not matched to a gene; V was cut back by 4 bases and J by 0 bases. The CDR3 covers 18 residues.